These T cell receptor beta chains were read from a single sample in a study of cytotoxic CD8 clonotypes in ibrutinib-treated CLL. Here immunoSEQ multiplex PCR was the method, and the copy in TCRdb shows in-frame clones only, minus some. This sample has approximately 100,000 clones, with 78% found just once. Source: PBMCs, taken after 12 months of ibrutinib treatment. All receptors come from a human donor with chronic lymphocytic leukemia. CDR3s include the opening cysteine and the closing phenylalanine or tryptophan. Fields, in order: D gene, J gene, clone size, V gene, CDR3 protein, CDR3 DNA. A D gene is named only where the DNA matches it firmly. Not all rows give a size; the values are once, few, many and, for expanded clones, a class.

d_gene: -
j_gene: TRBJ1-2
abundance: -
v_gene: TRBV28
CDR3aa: CASSLQTENYGYTF
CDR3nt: TGTGCCAGCAGTCTGCAGACGGAAAACTATGGCTACACCTTC

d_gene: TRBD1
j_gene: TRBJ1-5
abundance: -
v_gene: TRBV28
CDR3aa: CASSYRTGFIHQPQHF
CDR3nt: TGTGCCAGCAGTTACAGGACAGGGTTTATCCATCAGCCCCAGCATTTT

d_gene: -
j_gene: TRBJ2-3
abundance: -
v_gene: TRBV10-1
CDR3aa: CASSVFGMKNTDTQYF
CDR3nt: TGCGCCAGCAGTGTATTCGGAATGAAAAACACAGATACGCAGTATTTT

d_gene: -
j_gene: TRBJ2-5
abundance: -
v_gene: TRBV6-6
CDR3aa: CASSYVRGPETQYF
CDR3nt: TGTGCCAGCAGTTACGTTCGGGGGCCAGAGACCCAGTACTTC

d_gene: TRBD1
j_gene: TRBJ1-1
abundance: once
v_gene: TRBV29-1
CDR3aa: CSVAPDRAEAFF
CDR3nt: TGCAGCGTTGCTCCTGACAGGGCTGAAGCTTTCTTT

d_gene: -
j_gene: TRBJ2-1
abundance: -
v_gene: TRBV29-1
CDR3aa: CSAGRAGGENEQFF
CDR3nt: TGCAGCGCTGGGAGGGCAGGGGGCGAAAATGAGCAGTTCTTC

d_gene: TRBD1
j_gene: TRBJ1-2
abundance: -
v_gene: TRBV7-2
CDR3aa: CASSPRQGIGYTF
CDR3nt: TGTGCCAGCAGCCCTAGACAGGGCATTGGCTACACCTTC

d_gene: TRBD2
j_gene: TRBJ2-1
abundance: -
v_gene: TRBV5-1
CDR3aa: CASSPTSGGALVYNEQFF
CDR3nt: TGCGCCAGCAGCCCGACTAGCGGGGGGGCGTTGGTTTACAATGAGCAGTTCTTC

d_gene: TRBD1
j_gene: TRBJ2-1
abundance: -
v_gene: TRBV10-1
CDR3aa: CASSDLGGRSYNEQFF
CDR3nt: TGCGCCAGCAGTGACTTAGGGGGCCGGTCCTACAATGAGCAGTTCTTC

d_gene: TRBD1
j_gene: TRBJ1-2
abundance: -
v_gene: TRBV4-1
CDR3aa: CASSPLFGTADGYTF
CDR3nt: TGCGCCAGCAGCCCCCTATTCGGGACAGCGGATGGCTACACCTTC

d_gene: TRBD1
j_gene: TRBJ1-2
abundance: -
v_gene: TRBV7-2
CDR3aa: CASSASLTGGFGYTF
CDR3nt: TGTGCCAGCAGCGCTAGCCTAACAGGGGGGTTTGGCTACACCTTC

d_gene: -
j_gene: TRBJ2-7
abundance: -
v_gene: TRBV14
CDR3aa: CASSQVRWGEQYF
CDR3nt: TGTGCCAGCAGCCAAGTCCGGTGGGGCGAGCAGTACTTC

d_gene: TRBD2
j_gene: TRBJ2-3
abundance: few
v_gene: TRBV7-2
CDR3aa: CASSYRAGDRDTQYF
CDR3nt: TGTGCCAGCAGCTACAGAGCGGGGGATAGGGATACGCAGTATTTT

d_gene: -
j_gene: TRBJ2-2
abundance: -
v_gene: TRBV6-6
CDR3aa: CASSFRDPQISGELFF
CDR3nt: TGTGCCAGCAGTTTCAGGGATCCCCAAATTTCTGGGGAGCTGTTTTTT

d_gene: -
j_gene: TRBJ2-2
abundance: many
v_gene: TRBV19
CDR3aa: CATGRVGNTGELFF
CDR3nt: TGTGCCACCGGGCGGGTTGGAAACACCGGGGAGCTGTTTTTT

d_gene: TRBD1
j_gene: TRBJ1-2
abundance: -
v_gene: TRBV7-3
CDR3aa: CASSLGQGEGGYTF
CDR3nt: TGTGCCAGCAGCCTCGGACAGGGGGAAGGTGGCTACACCTTC

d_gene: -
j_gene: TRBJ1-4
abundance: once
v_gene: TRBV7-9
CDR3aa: CASSLNGGSLGEKLFF
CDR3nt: TGTGCCAGCAGCTTAAATGGGGGCAGCCTCGGCGAAAAACTGTTTTTT

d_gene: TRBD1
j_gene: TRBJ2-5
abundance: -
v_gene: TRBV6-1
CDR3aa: CASSTGGQGETQYF
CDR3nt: TGTGCCAGCTCCACAGGGGGCCAGGGGGAGACCCAGTACTTC

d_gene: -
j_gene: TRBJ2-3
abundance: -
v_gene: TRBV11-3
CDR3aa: CASSLDPTRTDTQYF
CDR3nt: TGTGCCAGCAGCTTAGACCCCACCCGCACAGATACGCAGTATTTT

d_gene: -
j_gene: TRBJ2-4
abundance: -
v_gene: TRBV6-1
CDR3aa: CASNQSGRNIQYF
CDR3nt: TGTGCCAGCAATCAGAGCGGCCGAAACATTCAGTACTTC

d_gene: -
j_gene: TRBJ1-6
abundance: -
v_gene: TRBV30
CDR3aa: CAWSAEGDSPLHF
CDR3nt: TGTGCCTGGAGCGCTGAGGGTGATTCACCCCTCCACTTT

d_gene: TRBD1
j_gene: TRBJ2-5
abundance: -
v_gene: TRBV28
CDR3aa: CASARAGGSKTQYF
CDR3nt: TGTGCCAGCGCTCGGGCAGGGGGCTCGAAGACCCAGTACTTC

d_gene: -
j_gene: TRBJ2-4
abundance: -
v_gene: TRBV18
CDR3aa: CASQPGVAKNIQYF
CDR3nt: TGTGCCAGTCAACCAGGGGTAGCCAAAAACATTCAGTACTTC

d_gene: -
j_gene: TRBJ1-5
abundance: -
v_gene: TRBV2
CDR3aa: CASRSRLVWSNQPQHF
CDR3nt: TGTGCCAGCAGGTCTAGACTGGTTTGGAGCAATCAGCCCCAGCATTTT

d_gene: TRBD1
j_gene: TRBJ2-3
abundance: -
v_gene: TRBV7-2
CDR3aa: CASSLGGDRATDTQYF
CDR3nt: TGTGCCAGCAGCTTGGGAGGGGACAGGGCCACAGATACGCAGTATTTT

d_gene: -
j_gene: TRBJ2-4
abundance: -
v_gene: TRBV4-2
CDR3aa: CASSQDRGAGALKNIQYF
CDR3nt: TGTGCCAGCAGCCAAGATCGGGGTGCGGGGGCCCTCAAAAACATTCAGTACTTC

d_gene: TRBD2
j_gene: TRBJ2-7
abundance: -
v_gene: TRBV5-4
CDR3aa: CASSSLAGGIYEQYF
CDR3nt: TGTGCCAGCAGCTCACTAGCGGGGGGGATCTACGAGCAGTACTTC

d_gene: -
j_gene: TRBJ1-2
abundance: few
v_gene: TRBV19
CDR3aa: CASRIGTTTNYGYTF
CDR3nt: TGTGCCAGTAGGATTGGGACAACCACTAACTATGGCTACACCTTC

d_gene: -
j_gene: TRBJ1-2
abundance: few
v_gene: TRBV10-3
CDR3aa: CAIGGGGSGYGYTF
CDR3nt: TGTGCCATCGGAGGGGGAGGCTCAGGCTATGGCTACACCTTC

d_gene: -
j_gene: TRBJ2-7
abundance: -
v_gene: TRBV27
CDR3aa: CASSLLATYEQYF
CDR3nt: TGTGCCAGCAGTTTACTGGCGACCTACGAGCAGTACTTC

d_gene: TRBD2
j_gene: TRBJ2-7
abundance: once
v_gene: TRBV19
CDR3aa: CASSIKASGGSGYEQYF
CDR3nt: TGTGCCAGTAGTATTAAGGCTAGCGGGGGGTCCGGCTACGAGCAGTACTTC

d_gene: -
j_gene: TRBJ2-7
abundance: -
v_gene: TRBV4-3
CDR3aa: CASSQLGLSSYEQYF
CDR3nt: TGCGCCAGCAGCCAACTGGGCCTCAGCTCCTACGAGCAGTACTTC

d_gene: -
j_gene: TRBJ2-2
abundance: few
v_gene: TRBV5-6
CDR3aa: CASSSGALYGGELFF
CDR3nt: TGTGCCAGCAGCAGTGGAGCCCTATACGGCGGGGAGCTGTTTTTT

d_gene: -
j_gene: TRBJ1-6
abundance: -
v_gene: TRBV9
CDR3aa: CASSAGVGGFSPLHF
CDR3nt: TGTGCCAGCAGCGCAGGGGTCGGGGGGTTTTCTCCCCTCCACTTT

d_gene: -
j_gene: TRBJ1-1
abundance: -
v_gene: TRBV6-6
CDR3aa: CASSLQGGVTEAFF
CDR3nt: TGTGCCAGCAGCCTACAGGGAGGAGTCACTGAAGCTTTCTTT

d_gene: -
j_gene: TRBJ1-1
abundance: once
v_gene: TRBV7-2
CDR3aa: CASSLGPSRGGAEAFF
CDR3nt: TGTGCCAGCAGCTTAGGTCCCTCCAGGGGAGGGGCTGAAGCTTTCTTT

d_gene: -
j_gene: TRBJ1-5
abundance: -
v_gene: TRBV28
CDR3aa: CASSSTKGVYSNQPQHF
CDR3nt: TGTGCCAGCAGTTCGACTAAGGGGGTTTATAGCAATCAGCCCCAGCATTTT

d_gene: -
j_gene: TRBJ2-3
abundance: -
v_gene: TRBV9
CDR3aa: CASSVEGSPDTQYF
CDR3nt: TGTGCCAGCAGCGTAGAAGGTTCTCCAGATACGCAGTATTTT